The source of this TCR beta chain is a study of monozygotic twins with inflammatory bowel disease. Overall study results and limits: Data gave no support to a single strong signal or clonotype associated with IBD. Among IBD patients, fewer clonotypes were shared with others than among healthy twins, especially with disease activity. Patients with IBD had less TCRbeta diversity (inverse Simpson) than their healthy co-twins.

The V gene's germline CDR1 is KGHDR and CDR2 SFDVKD. This CDR3 is 19 amino acids long. Of note for this clonotype: Its antigen remains unidentified.

Eight separate reactions per sample yielded the cDNA. With the 5' RACE reads reprocessed, TCRdb shows one record per CDR3 protein and no DNA. The sample's table shows approximately 340,000 distinct CDR3 sequences. The sample was blood. The J gene is TRBJ2-3, the V gene TRBV24-1; TCRdb outputs TRBD1, but without DNA this stays unchecked. The sequence was obtained from a human donor with ulcerative colitis or Crohn's disease, or a healthy co-twin of an affected twin (not recorded which). CDR3 amino acids: CATSGPKPHITSSTDTQYF.